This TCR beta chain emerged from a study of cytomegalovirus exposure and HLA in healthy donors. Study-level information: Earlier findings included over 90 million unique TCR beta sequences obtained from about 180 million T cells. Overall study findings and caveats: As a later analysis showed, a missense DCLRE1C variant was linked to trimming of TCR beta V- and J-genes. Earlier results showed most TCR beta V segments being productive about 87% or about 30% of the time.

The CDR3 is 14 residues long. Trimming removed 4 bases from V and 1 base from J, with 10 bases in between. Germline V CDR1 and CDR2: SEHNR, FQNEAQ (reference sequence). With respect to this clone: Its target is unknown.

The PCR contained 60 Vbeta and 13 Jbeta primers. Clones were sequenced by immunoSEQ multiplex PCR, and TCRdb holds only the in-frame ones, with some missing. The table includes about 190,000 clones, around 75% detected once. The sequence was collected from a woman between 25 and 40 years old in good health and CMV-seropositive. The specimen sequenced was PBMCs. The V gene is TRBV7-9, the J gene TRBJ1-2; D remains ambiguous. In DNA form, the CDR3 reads TGTGCCAGCAGCTACTACCGGGGTAACTATGGCTACACCTTC. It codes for CASSYYRGNYGYTF.